This TCR beta chain was sequenced in a study of shared clonotypes between healthy human individuals. In the case of this clone: Its antigen is as yet unknown.

The DNA input per sorted-subset replicate PCR was roughly 180 ng, corresponding to tens of thousands of T cell genomes. TCRdb's table, derived via immunoSEQ multiplex PCR, lists solely in-frame clones and lacks some. The sample carries about 1.5 million clones, roughly 98% recorded once. General observations from the study: In the sorted subsets, rarefaction showed sequencing was incomplete despite large depth. An effect of sequencing depth on clonotype sharing among donors was expected. Against clonotypes common to all four donors, non-shared ones had lower generation probabilities.

CDR1 and CDR2 from the germline V gene are SGHVS and FQNEAQ. Trimming removed 1 base at V and 8 bases at J, with 27 bases between. The CDR3 extends over 19 amino acids. The sequence was collected from a man in his thirties or forties in good health. This chain joins TRBV7-8 and TRBJ1-3; possible D gene TRBD1, 5 bases. Sequencing was carried out using naive CD4+ T cells sorted from blood. Subset specified: CD45RA+ positively selected. CDR3 sequence reads: CASSLDPGRTPRGRYTIYF. The CDR3 DNA sequence: TGTGCCAGCAGCTTAGACCCGGGACGGACTCCTCGGGGACGATACACCATATATTTT.